This T cell receptor (beta chain) was captured in a study of cytotoxic CD8 clonotypes in ibrutinib-treated CLL. As for the study in general: Response specimens were obtained following a median treatment duration of approximately 13 months, with a range of 6 to 36. Study-level findings and limits: Lymph node repertoires were not studied, and sampling times were unmatched. Public clonotypes were seen rarely and were contracted or stable on treatment.

Using immunoSEQ multiplex PCR, the repertoire was profiled, and TCRdb retains in-frame clones only, with some absent. This table has approximately 350,000 clones, over 55% appearing once. V dropped 3 bases and J dropped 5 bases, with 8 bases sitting between them. The length of the CDR3 is 12 residues. The germline gives CDR1 SQVTM, CDR2 ANQGSEA. Concerning this clone itself: Antigen: not known.

The chain uses TRBV29-1 and TRBJ2-1; possible D gene TRBD1, 5 bases. This receptor was taken from a human donor with chronic lymphocytic leukemia. Sequences were derived from PBMCs, sampled after 36 months of ibrutinib treatment. The CDR3 DNA is TGCAGCGTTGAGGGGCAGAACAATGAGCAGTTCTTC. Protein: CSVEGQNNEQFF.